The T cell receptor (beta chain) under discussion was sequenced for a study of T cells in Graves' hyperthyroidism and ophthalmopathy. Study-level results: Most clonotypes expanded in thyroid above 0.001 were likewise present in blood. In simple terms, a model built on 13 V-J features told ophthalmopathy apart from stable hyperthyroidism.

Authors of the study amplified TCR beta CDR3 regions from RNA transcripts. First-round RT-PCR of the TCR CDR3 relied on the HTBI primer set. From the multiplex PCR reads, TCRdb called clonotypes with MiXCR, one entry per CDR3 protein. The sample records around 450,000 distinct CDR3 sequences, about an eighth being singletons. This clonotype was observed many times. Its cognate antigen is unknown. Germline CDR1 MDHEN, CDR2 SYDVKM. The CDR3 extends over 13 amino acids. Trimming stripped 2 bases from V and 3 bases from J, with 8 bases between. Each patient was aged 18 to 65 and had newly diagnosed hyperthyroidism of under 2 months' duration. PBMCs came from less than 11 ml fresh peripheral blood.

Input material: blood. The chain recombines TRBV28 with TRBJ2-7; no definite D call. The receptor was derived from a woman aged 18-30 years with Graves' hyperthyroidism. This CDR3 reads CASSLRLYYEQYF. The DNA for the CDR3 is TGTGCCAGCAGTTTAAGGTTATACTACGAGCAGTACTTC.